One sample yielded the 17 T cell receptor beta chains listed below, sequenced in a study of T cell responses to AZD1222 COVID-19 vaccine. Repertoires were generated with immunoSEQ multiplex PCR, while TCRdb's copy carries only in-frame clones and drops some. The sample holds approximately 90,000 clones; more than 90% are singletons and the top ten take less than 3.5%. The sample was peripheral blood, taken on day 0 of AZD1222 vaccination. The source of these receptors is an adult in good health.

The chain links TRBV7-2 to TRBJ2-2, with a possible D match to TRBD1 (5 bases). Germline CDR1 SGHTA, CDR2 FQGNSA. The V end was cut by 5 bases, the J end by 2 bases, with 12 bases between. This CDR3 is built from 15 residues. This CDR3 reads CASSPQTENTGELFF. The CDR3 region has the DNA TGTGCCAGCAGCCCTCAGACAGAAAACACCGGGGAGCTGTTTTTT.

The chain employs TRBV15 and TRBJ1-3; D is possibly TRBD1 (6 bases). V was trimmed by 0 bases and J by 2 bases, leaving 8 bases between them. The CDR3 has 15 amino acids. The germline gives CDR1 LNHNV, CDR2 YYDKDF (reference sequence). The CDR3 spells CATSRDRGPGNTIYF. The CDR3 bases are TGTGCCACCAGCAGAGATCGGGGGCCTGGAAACACCATATATTTT.

The chain couples TRBV4-2 to TRBJ2-7; D is perhaps TRBD1 (5 bases). This CDR3 is built from 15 residues. The V gene's germline CDR1 is LGHNA and CDR2 YNFKEQ. V shed 0 bases and J shed 0 bases, with 9 bases lying between them. The CDR3 DNA reads as TGTGCCAGCAGCCAAGAGACAGCCTTCTCCTACGAGCAGTACTTC. Its translation: CASSQETAFSYEQYF.

The gene calls are TRBV2 and TRBJ1-2; D is perhaps TRBD1 (5 bases). Per the germline V gene, CDR1 is SNHLY and CDR2 is FYNNEI. V was clipped by 7 bases and J by 6 bases, with 18 bases between them. The CDR3 has 14 residues. The DNA of the CDR3 is TGTGCCAGCATTTCAGGACAAGCCCGGGATGGCTACACCTTC. Protein sequence: CASISGQARDGYTF.

The sample holds a few counts of this clone. This chain links TRBV4-1 with TRBJ2-7; 7 positions agree with TRBD2. This CDR3 has 15 amino acids. With 3 bases clipped from V and 7 bases from J, the junction kept 12 bases outside the gene matches. Germline V CDR1 and CDR2: MGHRA, YSYEKL. The CDR3 bases are TGCGCCAGCAGCCAGCCCGGGGAGGGCCCGGGGGAGCAGTACTTC. It translates to CASSQPGEGPGEQYF.

V is TRBV7-8 and J is TRBJ1-1; D not resolved. V gave up 2 bases and J gave up 0 bases, with 7 bases separating them. CDR1 is SGHVS and CDR2 is FQNEAQ in the germline V gene. The CDR3 spans 14 residues. CDR3 protein: CASSLKGLNTEAFF. The CDR3 coding sequence is TGTGCCAGCAGCTTAAAAGGCTTGAACACTGAAGCTTTCTTT.

This chain uses TRBV6-1 with TRBJ1-5, with D hard to call. This CDR3 region has 16 residues. Germline V gene data show CDR1 as MNHNS and CDR2 as SASEGT. Trimming left V 3 bases short and J 3 bases short, with 15 bases between. Here the CDR3 reads CASSDLRIWVNQPQHF. The CDR3 region has the DNA TGTGCCAGCAGTGACCTCCGGATCTGGGTCAATCAGCCCCAGCATTTT.

The chain is built from TRBV28 and TRBJ1-5; unclear D gene. Trimming removed 8 bases at V and 5 bases at J, with 10 bases between. Per the germline V gene, CDR1 is MDHEN and CDR2 is SYDVKM. This CDR3 region has 12 residues. The CDR3: CASVGRDQPQHF. The CDR3 DNA follows: TGTGCCAGCGTAGGACGGGATCAGCCCCAGCATTTT.

V and J are TRBV7-9 and TRBJ2-7; D gene uncertain. Germline loops: CDR1 SEHNR, CDR2 FQNEAQ (reference sequence). Trimming removed 0 bases from V and 6 bases from J, with 12 bases in between. CDR3 length: 14 residues. The CDR3 DNA reads TGTGCCAGCAGCTTAGCGCCAGAAGATATCGAGCAGTACTTC. Protein product: CASSLAPEDIEQYF.

The CDR3 region has the DNA TGTGCCAGCAGCTCCGGGACAGAGACCTCCTACGAGCAGTACTTC. Encoded protein: CASSSGTETSYEQYF. The rearrangement joins TRBV7-9 to TRBJ2-7; 7 positions match TRBD1. V dropped 4 bases and J dropped 0; count of bases not matched to a gene: 6. Germline V lookup: CDR1 SEHNR, CDR2 FQNEAQ (reference sequence). CDR3 size: 15 residues.

The chain links TRBV7-2 to TRBJ1-5; D remains ambiguous. V lost 5 bases and J 8 bases, leaving 13 bases between the germline ends. The germline gives CDR1 SGHTA, CDR2 FQGNSA. This CDR3 contains 13 residues. The CDR3 here is CASSLNYGEPQHF. The DNA of the CDR3 is TGTGCCAGCAGCCTCAACTACGGGGAGCCCCAGCATTTT.

The V gene is TRBV5-1, the J gene TRBJ1-6; TRBD1 matches 7 bases. CDR3 length equals 15 residues. The germline gives CDR1 SGHRS, CDR2 YFSETQ. After removal of 3 bases from V and 8 bases from J, the junction contained 8 bases not matched to a gene. The CDR3 here is CASSYGTATDSPLHF. For the CDR3, the DNA is TGCGCCAGCAGCTACGGGACAGCTACGGATTCACCCCTCCACTTT.

The chain is built from TRBV3-1 (or the pseudogene TRBV3-2) and TRBJ2-2; D is unresolved. The CDR3 is 12 residues long. V was clipped by 1 base and J by 7 bases, with 4 bases between them. CDR1 is LGHDT and CDR2 is YNNKEL in the germline V gene (reference sequence). The CDR3: CASSQGVGELFF. CDR3 DNA sequence: TGTGCCAGCAGCCAAGGGGTCGGGGAGCTGTTTTTT.

The chain combines TRBV19 with TRBJ2-1; D is unresolved. The CDR3 length is 14 residues. With 3 bases removed from V and 2 bases from J, the gap between germline ends came to 8 bases. CDR1 and CDR2 (germline): LNHDA, SQIVND (reference sequence). Here the CDR3 reads CASSIYGPYNEQFF. CDR3 sequence (DNA): TGTGCCAGTAGTATCTATGGGCCCTACAATGAGCAGTTCTTC.

This chain links TRBV7-9 with TRBJ2-7, with TRBD1 as a possible D gene (6 bases). Trimming shortened V by 5 bases and J by 5 bases, and 13 bases separated the two germline ends. The CDR3 has 13 amino acids. Looked up from germline, CDR1 is SEHNR and CDR2 is FQNEAQ (reference sequence). The CDR3 loop is CASSRDTADEQYF. CDR3 in DNA: TGTGCCAGCAGCCGGGACACCGCGGACGAGCAGTACTTC.

This clone is a singleton in its sample. This chain connects TRBV5-1 to TRBJ2-7, with D possibly being TRBD1 or TRBD2 (5 bases each). This CDR3 has 15 residues. Per the germline V gene, CDR1 is SGHRS and CDR2 is YFSETQ. V lost 6 bases and J 1 base, leaving 17 bases between the germline ends. The CDR3 reads CASMTGDGRSYEQYF. CDR3 bases: TGCGCCAGCATGACCGGGGACGGACGTTCCTACGAGCAGTACTTC.

The rearrangement uses TRBV18 and TRBJ1-3; unclear D gene. The germline gives CDR1 KGHSH, CDR2 LQKENI. The ends were cut back, 6 bases at V and 0 bases at J, with 15 bases in the middle. This CDR3 is 16 amino acids long. The CDR3 coding sequence is TGTGCCAGCTCGTCCCCAGTTGGGCGCTCTGGAAACACCATATATTTT. Translation: CASSSPVGRSGNTIYF.